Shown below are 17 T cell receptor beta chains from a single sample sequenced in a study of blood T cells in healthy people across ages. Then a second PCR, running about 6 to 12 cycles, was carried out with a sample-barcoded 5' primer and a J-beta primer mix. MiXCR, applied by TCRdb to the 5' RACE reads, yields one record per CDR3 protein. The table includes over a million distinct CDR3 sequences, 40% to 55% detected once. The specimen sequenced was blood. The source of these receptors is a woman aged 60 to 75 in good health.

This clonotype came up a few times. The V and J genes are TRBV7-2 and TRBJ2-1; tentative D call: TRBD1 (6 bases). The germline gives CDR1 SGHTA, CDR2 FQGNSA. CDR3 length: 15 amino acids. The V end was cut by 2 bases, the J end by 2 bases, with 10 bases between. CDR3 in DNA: TGTGCCAGCAGCTTACGACAGGTGACCTACAATGAGCAGTTCTTC. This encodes CASSLRQVTYNEQFF.

DNA of the CDR3: TGTGCCAGCAGTTTTAGGCCCCCCCCGGGACTCGGTGAGCAGTTCTTC. Translating it yields CASSFRPPPGLGEQFF. The gene calls are TRBV12-3 or TRBV12-4 and TRBJ2-1, with a possible D match to TRBD2 (6 bases). This CDR3 spans 16 amino acids. With 3 bases removed from V and 9 bases from J, the gap between germline ends came to 21 bases.

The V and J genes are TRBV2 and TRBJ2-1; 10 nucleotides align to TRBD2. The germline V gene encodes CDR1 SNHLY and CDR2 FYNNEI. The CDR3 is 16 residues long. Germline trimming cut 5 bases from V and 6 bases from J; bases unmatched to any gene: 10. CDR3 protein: CASSRPIAGGRNEQFF. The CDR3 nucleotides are TGTGCCAGCAGTCGTCCAATAGCGGGAGGCCGCAATGAGCAGTTCTTC.

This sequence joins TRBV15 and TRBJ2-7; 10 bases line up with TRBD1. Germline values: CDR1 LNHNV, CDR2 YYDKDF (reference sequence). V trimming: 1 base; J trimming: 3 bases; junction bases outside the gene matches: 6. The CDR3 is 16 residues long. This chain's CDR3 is CATSRAATGGGYEQYF. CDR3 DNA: TGTGCCACCAGCAGAGCCGCGACAGGGGGCGGCTACGAGCAGTACTTC.

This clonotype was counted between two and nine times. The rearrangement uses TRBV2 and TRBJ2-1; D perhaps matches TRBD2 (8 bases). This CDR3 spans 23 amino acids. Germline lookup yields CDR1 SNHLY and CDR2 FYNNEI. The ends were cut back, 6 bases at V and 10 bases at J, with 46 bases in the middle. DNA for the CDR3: TGTGCCAGCAGCGCCCCGGGGGGTCCCCGACAGGGTTCAACGGCGGCGGGAGGACTAGAGCAGTTCTTC. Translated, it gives CASSAPGGPRQGSTAAGGLEQFF. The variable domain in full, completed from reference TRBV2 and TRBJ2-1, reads EPEVTQTPSHQVTQMGQEVILRCVPISNHLYFYWYRQILGQKVEFLVSFYNNEISEKSEIFDDQFSVERPDGSNFTLKIRSTKLEDSAMYFCASSAPGGPRQGSTAAGGLEQFFGPGTRLTVL.

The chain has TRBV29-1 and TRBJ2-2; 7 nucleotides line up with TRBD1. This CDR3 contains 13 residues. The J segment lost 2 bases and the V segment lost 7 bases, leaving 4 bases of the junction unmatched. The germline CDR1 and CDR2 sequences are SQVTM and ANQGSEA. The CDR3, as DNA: TGCAGCGGTCGGGACAGAAACACCGGGGAGCTGTTTTTT. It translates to CSGRDRNTGELFF.

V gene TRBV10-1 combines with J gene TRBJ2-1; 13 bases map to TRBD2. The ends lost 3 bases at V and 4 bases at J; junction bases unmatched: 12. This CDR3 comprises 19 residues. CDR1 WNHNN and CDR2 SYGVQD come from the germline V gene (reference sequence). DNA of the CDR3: TGCGCCAGCAGTGACCCCGCGGGGACTAGCGGGAAGTGGTACAATGAGCAGTTCTTC. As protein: CASSDPAGTSGKWYNEQFF.

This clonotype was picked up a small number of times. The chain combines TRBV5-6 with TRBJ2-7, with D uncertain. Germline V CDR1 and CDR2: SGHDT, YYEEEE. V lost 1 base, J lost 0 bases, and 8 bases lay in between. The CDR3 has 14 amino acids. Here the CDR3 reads CASSLFTYSYEQYF. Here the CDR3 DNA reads TGTGCCAGCAGCTTGTTTACTTACTCCTACGAGCAGTACTTC.

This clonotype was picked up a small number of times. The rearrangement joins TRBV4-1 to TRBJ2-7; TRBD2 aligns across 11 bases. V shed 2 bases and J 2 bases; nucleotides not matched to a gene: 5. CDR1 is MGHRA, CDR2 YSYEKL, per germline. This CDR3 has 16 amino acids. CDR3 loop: CASSQPLAGGTYEQYF. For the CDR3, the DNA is TGCGCCAGCAGCCAACCTCTAGCGGGAGGAACCTACGAGCAGTACTTC.

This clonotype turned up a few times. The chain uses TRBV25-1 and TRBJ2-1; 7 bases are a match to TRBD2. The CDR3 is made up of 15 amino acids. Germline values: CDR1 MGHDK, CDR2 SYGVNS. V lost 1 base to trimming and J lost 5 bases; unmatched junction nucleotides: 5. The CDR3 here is CASSEWAGADNEQFF. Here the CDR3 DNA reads TGTGCCAGCAGTGAATGGGCGGGAGCCGACAATGAGCAGTTCTTC. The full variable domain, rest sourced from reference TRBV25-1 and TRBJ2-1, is EADIYQTPRYLVIGTGKKITLECSQTMGHDKMYWYQQDPGMELHLIHYSYGVNSTEKGDLSSESTVSRIRTEHFPLTLESARPSHTSQYLCASSEWAGADNEQFFGPGTRLTVL.

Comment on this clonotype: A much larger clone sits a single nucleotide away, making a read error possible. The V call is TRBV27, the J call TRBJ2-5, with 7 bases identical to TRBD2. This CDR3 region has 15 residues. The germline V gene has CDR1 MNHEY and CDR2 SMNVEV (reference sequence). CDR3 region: CACSFSGLVQETQYF. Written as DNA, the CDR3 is TGTGCCTGCAGTTTCTCCGGACTAGTCCAGGAGACCCAGTACTTC.

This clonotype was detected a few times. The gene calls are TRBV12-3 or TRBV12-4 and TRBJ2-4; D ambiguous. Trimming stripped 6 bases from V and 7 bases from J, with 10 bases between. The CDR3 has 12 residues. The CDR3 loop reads CASSHKRNIQYF. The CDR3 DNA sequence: TGTGCCAGCAGCCATAAAAGGAACATTCAGTACTTC.

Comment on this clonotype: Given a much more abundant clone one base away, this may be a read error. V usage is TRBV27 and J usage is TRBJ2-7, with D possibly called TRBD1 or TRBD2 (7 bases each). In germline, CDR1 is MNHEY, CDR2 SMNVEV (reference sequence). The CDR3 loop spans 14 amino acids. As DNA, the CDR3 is TGTGCCGGCAGTTTAGGCAGGGGGGGCTACGAGCAGTACTTC. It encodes CAGSLGRGGYEQYF.

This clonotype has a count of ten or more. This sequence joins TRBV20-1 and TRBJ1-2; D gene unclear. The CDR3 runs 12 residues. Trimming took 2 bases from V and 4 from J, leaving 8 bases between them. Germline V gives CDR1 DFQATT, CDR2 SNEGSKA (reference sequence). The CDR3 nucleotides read TGCAGTGCTAGAACCGTGGGCTATGGCTACACCTTC. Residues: CSARTVGYGYTF.

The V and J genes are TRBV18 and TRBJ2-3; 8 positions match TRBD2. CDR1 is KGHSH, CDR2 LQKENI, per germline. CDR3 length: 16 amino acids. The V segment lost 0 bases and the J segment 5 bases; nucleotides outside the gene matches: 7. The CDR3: CASSPPPAGVRDTQYF. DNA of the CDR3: TGTGCCAGCTCACCACCGCCAGCGGGAGTGCGAGATACGCAGTATTTT.

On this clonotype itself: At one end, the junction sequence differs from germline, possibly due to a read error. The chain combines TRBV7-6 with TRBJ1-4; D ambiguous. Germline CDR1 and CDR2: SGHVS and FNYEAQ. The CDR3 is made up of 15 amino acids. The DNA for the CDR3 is TGTGTCAGCAGCTTAGACGGAGGAGTTAATGAAAAACTGTTTTTT. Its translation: CVSSLDGGVNEKLFF.

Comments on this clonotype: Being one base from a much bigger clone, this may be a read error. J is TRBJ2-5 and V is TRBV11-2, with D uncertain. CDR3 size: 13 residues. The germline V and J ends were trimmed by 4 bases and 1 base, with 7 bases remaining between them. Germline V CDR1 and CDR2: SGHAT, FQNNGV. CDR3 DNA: TGTGCCAGCAGCTGGGAAGTCCAAGAGACCCAGTACTTC. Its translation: CASSWEVQETQYF.